This T cell receptor (beta chain) originates from a study of cytomegalovirus exposure and HLA in healthy donors. At the level of the study: Most genotyped donors, 65% to 90% of 300 to 400, had Caucasian-associated genetic ancestry. Study-level points and caveats: Reportedly, TCR beta sequences accurately predicted HLA-A and HLA-B alleles in most subjects. There were some public TCRs occurring in many donors, but most TCR sequences were rare. A later analysis reportedly found that, within productive TCRs, an Asian-associated ancestry cluster had fewer N-insertions than the mean observed across the approximately 700 donors.

The primer mix had 60 Vbeta and 13 Jbeta primers. Sequencing used immunoSEQ multiplex PCR; TCRdb keeps in-frame clones, though not all of them. The repertoire has 120,000 or so clones, about 80% of them found once; the top ten carry about 2.5%. The CDR3 extends over 10 amino acids. Germline CDR1 is SNHLY and CDR2 is FYNNEI. The V end was cut by 8 bases, the J end by 6 bases, with 8 bases between. Details on this clone: Antigen specificity is unknown.

This clonotype was sampled from a man under 40 in good health and CMV-seronegative. The sample consisted of PBMCs. The chain employs TRBV2 and TRBJ2-7; possible D gene TRBD1, 5 bases. CDR3 sequence reads: CASGAREQYF. In DNA, the CDR3 is TGTGCCAGCGGGGCGCGCGAGCAGTACTTC.